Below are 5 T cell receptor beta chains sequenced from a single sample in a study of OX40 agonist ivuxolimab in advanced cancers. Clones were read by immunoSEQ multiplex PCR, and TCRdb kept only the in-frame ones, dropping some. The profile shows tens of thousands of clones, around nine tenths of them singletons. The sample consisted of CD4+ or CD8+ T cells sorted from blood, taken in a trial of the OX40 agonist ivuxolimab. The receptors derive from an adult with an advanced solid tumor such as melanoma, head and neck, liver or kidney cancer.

CDR3 amino acids: CASSLVVGLTNSPLHF. As DNA, the CDR3 is TGTGCCAGCAGCTTAGTGGTGGGACTTACCAATTCACCCCTCCACTTT. The gene calls are TRBV11-3 and TRBJ1-6, with D maybe TRBD1 (5 bases). V shed 1 base and J shed 7 bases, with 14 bases lying between them. This CDR3 is built from 16 residues. Germline lookup yields CDR1 SGHNT and CDR2 YENEEA. Combining the CDR3 with reference TRBV11-3 and TRBJ1-6 gives the whole variable domain EAGVVQSPRYKIIEKKQPVAFWCNPISGHNTLYWYLQNLGQGPELLIRYENEEAVDDSQLPKDRFSAERLKGVDSTLKIQPAELGDSAVYLCASSLVVGLTNSPLHFGNGTRLTVT.

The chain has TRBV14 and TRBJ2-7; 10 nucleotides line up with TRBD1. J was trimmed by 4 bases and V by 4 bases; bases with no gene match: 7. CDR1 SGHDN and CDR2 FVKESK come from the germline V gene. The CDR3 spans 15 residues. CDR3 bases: TGTGCCAGCAGCCGCCCGACAGGGGGCCGGTACGAGCAGTACTTC. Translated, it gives CASSRPTGGRYEQYF.

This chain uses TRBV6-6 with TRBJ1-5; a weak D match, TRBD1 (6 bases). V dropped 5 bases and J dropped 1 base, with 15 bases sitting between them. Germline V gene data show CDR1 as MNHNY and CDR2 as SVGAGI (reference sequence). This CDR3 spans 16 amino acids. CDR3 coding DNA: TGTGCCAGCAGTCCAGGGGTCGGTAGGAGCAATCAGCCCCAGCATTTT. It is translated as CASSPGVGRSNQPQHF.

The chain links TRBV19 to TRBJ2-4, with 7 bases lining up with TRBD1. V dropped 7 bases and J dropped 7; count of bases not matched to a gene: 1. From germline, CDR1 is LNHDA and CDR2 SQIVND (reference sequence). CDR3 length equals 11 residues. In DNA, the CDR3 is TGTGCCAGTAAGGACAGGAACATTCAGTACTTC. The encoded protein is CASKDRNIQYF.

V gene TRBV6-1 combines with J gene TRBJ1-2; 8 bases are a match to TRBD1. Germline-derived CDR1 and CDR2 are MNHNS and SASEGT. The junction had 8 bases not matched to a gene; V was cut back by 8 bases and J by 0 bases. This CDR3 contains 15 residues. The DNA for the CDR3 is TGTGCCAGCTACAGGGGGGAATTAGCTAACTATGGCTACACCTTC. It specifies CASYRGELANYGYTF.